The T cell receptor beta chain described here comes from a study of blood T cell repertoires in COVID-19. Clones were sequenced by immunoSEQ multiplex PCR, and TCRdb holds only the in-frame ones, with some missing. Among 30,000 or so clones listed, approximately 83% were seen once. The CDR3 sequence is 16 residues long. Deletions cut 6 bases from V and 4 bases from J, with 16 bases between. Per the germline V gene, CDR1 is SGHAT and CDR2 is FQNNGV. The gene calls are TRBV11-2 and TRBJ2-6, with D perhaps TRBD1 (6 bases). The sample was peripheral blood. This receptor was taken from a man aged 50 to 59 with acute or convalescent COVID-19. In nucleotides, the CDR3 is TGTGCCAGCAGGCGTACAGGGCGTCGAGGGGCCAACGTCCTGACTTTC. The encoded protein is CASRRTGRRGANVLTF.